The rows below give T cell receptor beta chains drawn from one sample of a study of OX40 agonist ivuxolimab in advanced cancers. Assay: immunoSEQ multiplex PCR; the TCRdb copy retains only in-frame clones and omits some. The sample holds approximately 74,000 clones, 90% to 95% seen once. The sample was CD4+ or CD8+ T cells sorted from blood, taken in a trial of the OX40 agonist ivuxolimab. These receptors originate from an adult with an advanced solid tumor such as melanoma, head and neck, liver or kidney cancer. Each CDR3 is given with its conserved first and last residue.

v_gene | CDR3aa
TRBV5-1 | CASSSGEFSSYEQYF
TRBV27 | CASTIRTDSSYEQYF
TRBV5-1 | CASSMAAGISGANVLTF
TRBV9 | CASSVGNSLVTGELFF
TRBV5-1 | CASSLAVAGLDGELFF
TRBV28 | CASSPTGQGDNQPQHF
TRBV7-2 | CASSLVSMKDTQYF
TRBV2 | CASRGQGGLETQYF
TRBV18 | CASSPRQEVNTEAFF
TRBV28 | CASSLRDTQYF
TRBV5-1 | CASSLRGSQANYGYTF
TRBV18 | CASSRDRNNQPQHF
TRBV2 | CASSRDRVTVDGELFF
TRBV6-5 | CASSYGQMNTEAFF
TRBV10-3 | CAISVQGADTQYF
TRBV7-2 | CASSLGQGDYGYTF
TRBV19 | CASSQGLSGNQPQHF
TRBV5-4 | CASNPVGMSQFF
TRBV6-5 | CASPKGQLDYNEQFF
TRBV5-4 | CASSSGQGTSPLHF
TRBV28 | CASSTLAGVATDTQYF
TRBV5-1 | CASSARTSGGAGYTQYF
TRBV7-2 | CASSPGTATNQPQHF
TRBV19 | CASTRRSEAFF
TRBV6-1 | CASSEGNNQPQHF
TRBV7-2 | CASSPGPYSYEQYF
TRBV6-1 | CASRHGQGDYNEQFF
TRBV7-9 | CASSSSRLAGMETQYF
TRBV10-2 | CASSEGGGEKLFF
TRBV7-2 | CASSWRAGLAGGETQYF
TRBV28 | CASSFAGTLGNTIYF
TRBV19 | CASSKRIGQETQYF
TRBV7-2 | CASSRTAQETQYF
TRBV6-1 | CASSEKWDRHGDGTKNIQYF
TRBV21-1 | CASSNGARSSYEQYF
TRBV11-2 | CASRVRGSSPGEQYF
TRBV27 | CAHPARKDNEQFF
TRBV7-9 | CASSLGGRSEKLFF
TRBV18 | CASSPPGRGGDEQYF
TRBV6-6 | CASSSEPGRAFF
TRBV7-8 | CASSTQGYEQYF
TRBV7-6 | CASSLAGVNEQFF
TRBV7-2 | CASSLWRGGLGETQYF
TRBV28 | CASSLAVPGELFF
TRBV7-8 | CAVHNSAFSGNTIYF
TRBV27 | CASSPRRGQVVGETQYF
TRBV28 | CASSSPISSYEQYF
TRBV7-2 | CASSARQVSSYEQYF
TRBV7-2 | CASSLKGVGYNSPLHF
TRBV2 | CASSSDLGATFF